This T cell receptor (beta chain) was found in a study of OX40 agonist ivuxolimab in advanced cancers. TCRdb keeps only in-frame clones here, not all; method: immunoSEQ multiplex PCR. The data hold approximately 47,000 clones, with 70% to 90% observed a single time. As regards this clone: Its target is not known.

General study points: Partial responders at 0.1-3.0 mg/kg showed near-lowest clonal expansion.

V was cut by 5 bases and J by 2 bases, with 7 bases left in between. This CDR3 contains 11 residues. CDR1 is DFQATT, CDR2 SNEGSKA, per germline (reference sequence). This specimen was CD4+ or CD8+ T cells sorted from blood, taken in a trial of the OX40 agonist ivuxolimab. This chain connects TRBV20-1 to TRBJ2-7, with D possibly matching TRBD2 (5 bases). This TCR was recovered from an adult with an advanced solid tumor such as melanoma, head and neck, liver or kidney cancer. The CDR3 DNA reads as TGCAGTGCTCGGGATGCCTACGAGCAGTACTTC. Protein sequence: CSARDAYEQYF.